This entry lists 30 T cell receptor beta chains sequenced from one sample in a study of patients and donors after allogeneic stem cell transplantation. TCRdb used MiXCR to reprocess the RT-PCR reads, holding one entry per CDR3 protein. The profile covers approximately 160,000 distinct CDR3 sequences, with about 29% appearing a single time and around 3.2% taken by the ten largest. Sequenced sample: blood, either unsorted or a sorted T cell fraction (not recorded which). These receptors came from a human donor who was either an allogeneic HSCT recipient or a stem cell or donor lymphocyte infusion donor (not recorded which). It is not recorded whose cells these are; they may come from a transplant donor.

The gene calls are TRBV10-3 and TRBJ2-3; no clear D. Germline V gives CDR1 ENHRY, CDR2 SYGVKD. This CDR3 region has 14 residues. V gave up 6 bases and J gave up 3 bases, with 13 bases separating them. Here the CDR3 reads CAIRAVAVTDTQYF. CDR3 nucleotides: TGTGCCATCAGGGCGGTAGCAGTTACAGATACGCAGTATTTT.

The V call is TRBV29-1, the J call TRBJ2-7; TRBD1 matches 8 bases. The ends lost 4 bases at V and 4 bases at J; junction bases unmatched: 3. Germline V gene lookup returns CDR1 SQVTM and CDR2 ANQGSEA. The CDR3 runs 12 residues. The CDR3 bases are TGCAGCGTTGGAAGACAGGGGTACGAGCAGTACTTC. Translating it yields CSVGRQGYEQYF.

The V call is TRBV28, the J call TRBJ2-7; D might be TRBD1 or TRBD2, each matching 5 bases. Germline V gene sequence: CDR1 MDHEN, CDR2 SYDVKM. The CDR3 has 17 amino acids. V lost 6 bases to trimming and J lost 0 bases, with 21 bases between them. CDR3 nucleotide sequence: TGTGCCAGCAGATCTACCCTCTCACTAGGGGACTCCTACGAGCAGTACTTC. This translates into CASRSTLSLGDSYEQYF.

The chain combines TRBV7-3 with TRBJ2-1; no firm D call. Trimming shortened V by 3 bases and J by 0 bases, and 9 bases separated the two germline ends. The CDR3 runs 15 residues. From germline, CDR1 is SGHTA and CDR2 FQGTGA. The CDR3 reads CASSFGSRSYNEQFF. CDR3 in DNA: TGTGCCAGCAGCTTCGGATCTCGCTCCTACAATGAGCAGTTCTTC.

This chain links TRBV20-1 with TRBJ1-5; D is unclear. Germline V gives CDR1 DFQATT, CDR2 SNEGSKA (reference sequence). The CDR3 length is 12 residues. Trimming took off 2 bases at V and 7 bases at J, with 9 bases between the two ends. The CDR3 bases are TGCAGTGCTAGAAGGACGGACCAGCCCCAGCATTTT. Translation gives CSARRTDQPQHF.

In its sample, this clonotype ranks as medium-sized. The chain carries TRBV5-1 and TRBJ1-5, with 7 bases aligning to TRBD1. V shed 1 base, J shed 7 bases, and the junction held 5 bases outside the gene matches. This CDR3 has 14 amino acids. Germline V gene data show CDR1 as SGHRS and CDR2 as YFSETQ. The CDR3 nucleotides are TGCGCCAGCAGCTTGAATACAGGGGCGCAGCCCCAGCATTTT. It translates to CASSLNTGAQPQHF.

This clonotype has just a few counts. This chain joins TRBV28 and TRBJ2-1; D call uncertain. The CDR3 totals 14 residues. Trimming pared 10 bases from V and 2 bases from J, leaving 15 bases between. CDR1 and CDR2 from the germline V gene are MDHEN and SYDVKM. The CDR3, as DNA: TGTGCCAACTCCCCGTCATGGGCCTACAATGAGCAGTTCTTC. Translated: CANSPSWAYNEQFF.

This rearrangement joins TRBV29-1 to TRBJ2-1; the match to TRBD1 covers 11 bases. The CDR3 has 13 residues. V lost 7 bases and J lost 3; bases outside the gene matches: 2. Germline V lookup: CDR1 SQVTM, CDR2 ANQGSEA. In DNA, the CDR3 is TGCAGCGCGGGACAGGGGGTCTACAATGAGCAGTTCTTC. Translation gives CSAGQGVYNEQFF.

The V and J genes are TRBV7-2 and TRBJ2-3; D might be TRBD1 (5 bases). The V and J ends lost 7 bases and 10 bases respectively, with 12 bases between them. This CDR3 contains 11 residues. Germline CDR1 and CDR2: SGHTA and FQGNSA. CDR3 sequence (DNA): TGTGCCAGCACCAGAAGGGGCTCGCAGTATTTT. It yields the protein CASTRRGSQYF.

In this sample, this clonotype turned up a few times. CDR3 DNA: TGCGCCAGCAGCCCCCACACAGATACGCAGTATTTT. Its protein product is CASSPHTDTQYF. V usage is TRBV5-1 and J usage is TRBJ2-3, with D hard to call. V shed 4 bases and J shed 2 bases, with 5 bases lying between them. From germline, CDR1 is SGHRS and CDR2 YFSETQ. This CDR3 has 12 residues.

This chain joins TRBV20-1 and TRBJ2-4; D might be TRBD2 (5 bases). The ends were cut back, 7 bases at V and 0 bases at J, with 22 bases in the middle. Germline V gene data show CDR1 as DFQATT and CDR2 as SNEGSKA (reference sequence). The CDR3 totals 17 residues. The CDR3 sequence: CSVLAGASFLAKNIQYF. CDR3 sequence (DNA): TGCAGTGTCTTGGCGGGCGCCTCTTTCCTAGCCAAAAACATTCAGTACTTC.

The chain recombines TRBV7-6 with TRBJ2-3, with D tentatively TRBD1 (5 bases). Per germline, CDR1 SGHVS and CDR2 FNYEAQ. Trimming pared 3 bases from V and 5 bases from J, leaving 12 bases between. The CDR3 runs 14 residues. The CDR3 DNA is TGTGCCAGCAGCTTGTTTCAGGGTGGAGATACGCAGTATTTT. Translation: CASSLFQGGDTQYF.

V and J are TRBV12-3 or TRBV12-4 and TRBJ2-7; 12 nucleotides agree with TRBD2. Unmatched junction bases numbered 3, after V lost 4 bases and J lost 2 bases. CDR3 length: 15 amino acids. The CDR3 is CASSSRTSGTYEQYF. In nucleotides, the CDR3 is TGTGCCAGCAGTTCTCGGACTAGCGGGACCTACGAGCAGTACTTC.

A few counts support this clonotype. The rearrangement joins TRBV28 to TRBJ1-3; 9 positions match TRBD1. Germline values: CDR1 MDHEN, CDR2 SYDVKM. V trimming: 5 bases; J trimming: 7 bases; junction bases outside the gene matches: 3. The CDR3 is 13 residues long. The CDR3 sequence is CASSTGQGNTIYF. For the CDR3, the DNA is TGTGCCAGCAGTACCGGACAGGGGAACACCATATATTTT.

The chain has TRBV4-3 and TRBJ2-7; 7 bases map to TRBD1. In germline, CDR1 is LGHNA, CDR2 YSLEER. The CDR3 runs to 14 residues. Trimming cost V 4 bases and J 3 bases; bases outside gene matches: 6. The CDR3: CASSRHDRDYEQYF. The CDR3 DNA sequence: TGCGCCAGCAGCCGCCACGACAGGGACTACGAGCAGTACTTC.

This clonotype was recorded many times. This chain links TRBV2 with TRBJ1-1; TRBD1 aligns across 7 bases. Looked up from germline, CDR1 is SNHLY and CDR2 is FYNNEI. The junction had 8 bases not matched to a gene; V was cut back by 7 bases and J by 3 bases. The CDR3 runs to 14 residues. This CDR3 is CASIRDSPDTEAFF. CDR3 sequence (DNA): TGTGCCAGCATCCGGGACAGTCCCGACACTGAAGCTTTCTTT.

The CDR3 nucleotides read TGCAGCGTTTCCGGGCCGCTAGGACACGAGCAGTACTTC. This encodes CSVSGPLGHEQYF. The chain recombines TRBV29-1 with TRBJ2-7, with D uncertain. The CDR3 has 13 amino acids. Trimming removed 5 bases from V and 5 bases from J, with 16 bases in between. Germline V gene lookup returns CDR1 SQVTM and CDR2 ANQGSEA.

The V gene is TRBV7-9, the J gene TRBJ2-7, with a tentative D call TRBD2 (6 bases). Germline CDR1 reads SEHNR; CDR2 reads FQNEAQ (reference sequence). CDR3 length equals 14 residues. The V end lost 5 bases, the J end lost 3 bases, and 14 bases lay between the germline ends. CDR3 sequence (DNA): TGTGCCAGCAGCCCCAGCGGGCAGATCTACGAGCAGTACTTC. Translating it yields CASSPSGQIYEQYF.

The chain carries TRBV4-3 and TRBJ1-1; tentative D call: TRBD1 (5 bases). The CDR3 contains 16 residues. V was clipped by 0 bases and J by 2 bases, with 13 bases between them. Germline lookup yields CDR1 LGHNA and CDR2 YSLEER. The chain's CDR3 is CASSQDRGTGNTEAFF. The CDR3 region has the DNA TGCGCCAGCAGCCAAGATCGAGGTACAGGTAACACTGAAGCTTTCTTT.

The rearrangement joins TRBV27 to TRBJ2-7, with 9 bases fitting TRBD2. J gave up 0 bases and V 9 bases, and 6 bases lay outside the gene matches. The CDR3 extends over 14 amino acids. The germline gives CDR1 MNHEY, CDR2 SMNVEV (reference sequence). CDR3 in DNA: TGTGCCAGTTGGAGTAGCGGGGGCTCCTACGAGCAGTACTTC. Protein sequence: CASWSSGGSYEQYF.

The rearrangement joins TRBV12-3 or TRBV12-4 to TRBJ1-2, with 8 bases lining up with TRBD1. The trim removed 0 bases at V and 8 bases at J, leaving 8 bases unmatched. There are 15 residues in the CDR3. The CDR3, as DNA: TGTGCCAGCAGTTTAGCTAGGGCAGGGGGCGAAGGCTACACCTTC. It codes for CASSLARAGGEGYTF.

The sample holds a few counts of this clonotype. The CDR3 spells CASSLVGKRSYGYTF. The DNA for the CDR3 is TGTGCCAGCAGCTTGGTTGGGAAGAGAAGCTATGGCTACACCTTC. This chain joins TRBV5-6 and TRBJ1-2; unclear D gene. V lost 0 bases and J 4 bases, leaving 13 bases between the germline ends. The germline V gene encodes CDR1 SGHDT and CDR2 YYEEEE. This CDR3 region has 15 residues.

This sequence joins TRBV29-1 and TRBJ2-1, with TRBD2 as a possible D gene (6 bases). This CDR3 region has 17 residues. V was cut by 0 bases and J by 0 bases, with 15 bases left in between. Germline V gene data show CDR1 as SQVTM and CDR2 as ANQGSEA. The CDR3 region is CSVEEALEGHSYNEQFF. The CDR3, as DNA: TGCAGCGTTGAAGAGGCTTTGGAGGGGCACTCCTACAATGAGCAGTTCTTC.

This clonotype was observed a few times. The chain has TRBV7-2 and TRBJ1-2; D is possibly TRBD1 (6 bases). CDR1 is SGHTA, CDR2 FQGNSA, per germline. This CDR3 is built from 14 residues. V dropped 2 bases and J dropped 2 bases, with 9 bases sitting between them. The CDR3 nucleotides are TGTGCCAGCAGCTTACAGGGGACGAACTATGGCTACACCTTC. Translating gives CASSLQGTNYGYTF.

At least ten counts were recorded for this clonotype. The V call is TRBV7-8, the J call TRBJ1-1, with D perhaps matching TRBD1 (5 bases). Looked up from germline, CDR1 is SGHVS and CDR2 is FQNEAQ. V dropped 2 bases and J dropped 1 base, with 8 bases sitting between them. CDR3 length: 14 amino acids. CDR3 sequence (DNA): TGTGCCAGCAGCTTACAGGGAGGGAACACTGAAGCTTTCTTT. Its translation: CASSLQGGNTEAFF.

This chain joins TRBV3-1 and TRBJ1-1; TRBD1 might be the D (5 bases). Trimming pared 5 bases from V and 3 bases from J, leaving 10 bases between. The germline V gene encodes CDR1 LGHDT and CDR2 YNNKEL (reference sequence). This CDR3 comprises 13 residues. The CDR3 DNA is TGTGCCAGCAGCAGACAGCCCCACACTGAAGCTTTCTTT. This codes for CASSRQPHTEAFF.

The chain uses TRBV9 and TRBJ1-2; no reliable D call. CDR3 length equals 14 residues. V lost 0 bases to trimming and J lost 3 bases, with 9 bases between them. The germline CDR1 and CDR2 sequences are SGDLS and YYNGEE. The CDR3 coding sequence is TGTGCCAGCAGCGTAGGATCAGGAGACTATGGCTACACCTTC. This translates into CASSVGSGDYGYTF.

There are many counts of this clonotype. The chain couples TRBV9 to TRBJ1-1, with D possibly matching TRBD1 (5 bases). The CDR3 is 15 amino acids. Looked up from germline, CDR1 is SGDLS and CDR2 is YYNGEE. Trimming shortened V by 4 bases and J by 1 base, and 14 bases separated the two germline ends. The CDR3, as DNA: TGTGCCAGCAGCCCCAGCGGGGCAGCGAACACTGAAGCTTTCTTT. Amino acids: CASSPSGAANTEAFF.

The chain joins TRBV10-1 to TRBJ2-2; D gene unclear. Germline-derived CDR1 and CDR2 are WNHNN and SYGVQD (reference sequence). This CDR3 is 15 amino acids long. The V end lost 2 bases, the J end lost 8 bases, and 15 bases lay between the germline ends. CDR3 region: CASSEPGSARGELFF. The CDR3 region has the DNA TGCGCCAGCAGTGAGCCCGGGTCCGCTAGAGGGGAGCTGTTTTTT.

This sequence joins TRBV6-5 and TRBJ2-1, with D tentatively TRBD2 (6 bases). V was shortened by 1 base and J by 5 bases, with 12 bases between the two germline ends. CDR1 and CDR2 (germline): MNHEY, SVGAGI. CDR3 length: 15 amino acids. The CDR3 protein is CASSYWRDGHNEQFF. The CDR3 DNA is TGTGCCAGCAGTTACTGGCGGGATGGACACAATGAGCAGTTCTTC.